This TCR beta chain is drawn from a study of blood T cell repertoires in COVID-19. Data came from immunoSEQ multiplex PCR; TCRdb stores just in-frame clones and leaves some out. The table has 150,000 to 200,000 clones, approximately 80% seen once. The germline V gene encodes CDR1 MNHNY and CDR2 SVGAGI (reference sequence). The CDR3 is made up of 14 amino acids. Trimming took 7 bases from V and 8 from J; bases not matched to a gene: 8. This clonotype was obtained from a man aged 70 or older who had been exposed to COVID-19. The chain employs TRBV6-6 and TRBJ2-1; 10 bases fit TRBD1. Sequencing was done on a sample of PBMCs or T cells enriched from blood (not recorded which). The CDR3 reads CASNQDRGRYEQFF. As DNA, the CDR3 is TGTGCCAGCAACCAAGACAGGGGGCGGTATGAGCAGTTCTTC.